The present T cell receptor (beta chain) was sequenced within a study of human T cells and chemical hapten exposure. Study as a whole: Application of 0.01% DPC to the upper back was done by patch test, with a reading at 6 days.

Germline V lookup: CDR1 SEHNR, CDR2 FQNEAQ (reference sequence). V was clipped by 2 bases and J by 15 bases, with 17 bases between them. The CDR3 runs to 13 residues. Time point denoted: patch test 3, about 24 weeks after DPC sensitization. As for treatment: therapeutic diphenylcyclopropenone sensitization with weekly scalp DPC. MiXCR, applied by TCRdb to the RACE reads, yields one record per CDR3 protein. The data contain roughly 71,000 distinct CDR3 sequences, more than 9.5% of them singletons. The TCR sequence derives from a woman in her forties or fifties with alopecia areata. Some clones in this sample may be carry-over from other donors' samples. The sequencing used whole blood, collected in connection with sensitization to the hapten diphenylcyclopropenone (DPC). The chain has TRBV7-9 and TRBJ2-1; D tentatively fits TRBD1 or TRBD2 (6 bases each). CDR3 protein: CASSLSGARSRFF. In DNA, the CDR3 is TGTGCCAGCAGCTTATCGGGGGCGAGGTCCCGGTTCTTC.